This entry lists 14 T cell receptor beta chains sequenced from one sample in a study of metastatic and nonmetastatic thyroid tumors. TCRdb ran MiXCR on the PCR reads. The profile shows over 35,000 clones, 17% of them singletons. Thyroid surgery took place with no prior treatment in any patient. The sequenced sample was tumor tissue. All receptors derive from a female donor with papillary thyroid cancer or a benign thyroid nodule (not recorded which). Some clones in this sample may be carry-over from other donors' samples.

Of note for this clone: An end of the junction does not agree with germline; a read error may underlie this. CDR3: CASSWIVTVELLF. The CDR3 DNA is TGTGCCAGCAGCTGGATTGTTACCGTGGAGCTGCTTTTT. This chain links TRBV5-4 with TRBJ2-2; no clear D gene. This CDR3 region has 13 residues. Looked up from germline, CDR1 is SGHNT and CDR2 is YYREEE (reference sequence).

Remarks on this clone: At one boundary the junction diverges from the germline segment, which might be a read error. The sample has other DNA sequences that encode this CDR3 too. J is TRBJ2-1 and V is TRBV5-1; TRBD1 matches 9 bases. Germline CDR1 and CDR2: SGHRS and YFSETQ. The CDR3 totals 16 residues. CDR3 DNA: TGCGCTAGCAGCTTGGAACAGGGGGCTAGGTCCAATGAGCAGTTCTTC. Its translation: CASSLEQGARSNEQFF.

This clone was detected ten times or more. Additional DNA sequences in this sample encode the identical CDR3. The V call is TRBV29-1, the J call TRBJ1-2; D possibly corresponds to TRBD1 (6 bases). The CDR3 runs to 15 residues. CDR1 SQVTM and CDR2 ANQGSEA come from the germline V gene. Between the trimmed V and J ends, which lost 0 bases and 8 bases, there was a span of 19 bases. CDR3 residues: CSVEEGAGGARGYTF. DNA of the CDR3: TGCAGCGTTGAAGAGGGAGCCGGGGGGGCTAGAGGCTACACCTTC.

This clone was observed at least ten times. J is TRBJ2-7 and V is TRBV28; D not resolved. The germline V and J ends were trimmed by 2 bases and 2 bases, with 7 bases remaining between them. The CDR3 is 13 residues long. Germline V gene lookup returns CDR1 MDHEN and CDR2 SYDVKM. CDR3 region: CASSLTQTYEQYF. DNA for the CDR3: TGTGCCAGCAGTTTAACTCAAACCTACGAGCAGTACTTC.

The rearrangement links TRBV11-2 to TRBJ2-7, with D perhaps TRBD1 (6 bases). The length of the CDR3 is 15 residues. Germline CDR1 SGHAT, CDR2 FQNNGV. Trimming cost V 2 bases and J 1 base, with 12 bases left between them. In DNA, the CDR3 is TGTGCCAGCAGCTTATGGCAGGGGTGTTCCTACGAGCAGTACTTC. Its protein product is CASSLWQGCSYEQYF.

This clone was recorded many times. The CDR3 bases are TGCAGTGCTACTTACCCCTTGACGGGACAAGAGACCCAGTACTTC. It codes for CSATYPLTGQETQYF. V usage is TRBV20-1 and J usage is TRBJ2-5; D may be TRBD2 (5 bases). V dropped 4 bases and J dropped 2 bases, with 17 bases sitting between them. Per germline, CDR1 DFQATT and CDR2 SNEGSKA (reference sequence). The CDR3 totals 15 residues.

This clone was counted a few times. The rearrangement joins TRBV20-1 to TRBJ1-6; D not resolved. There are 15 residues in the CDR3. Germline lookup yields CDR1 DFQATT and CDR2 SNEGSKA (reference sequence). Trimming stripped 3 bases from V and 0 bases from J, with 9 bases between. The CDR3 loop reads CSARLILSYNSPLHF. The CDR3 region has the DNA TGCAGTGCTAGGCTTATACTCTCCTATAATTCACCCCTCCACTTT.

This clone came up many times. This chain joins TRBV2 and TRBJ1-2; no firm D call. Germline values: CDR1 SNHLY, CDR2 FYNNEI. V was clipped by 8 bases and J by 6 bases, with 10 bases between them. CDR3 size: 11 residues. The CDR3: CASALTDGYTF. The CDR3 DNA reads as TGTGCCAGCGCCCTAACGGATGGCTACACCTTC. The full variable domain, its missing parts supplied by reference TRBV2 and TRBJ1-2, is EPEVTQTPSHQVTQMGQEVILRCVPISNHLYFYWYRQILGQKVEFLVSFYNNEISEKSEIFDDQFSVERPDGSNFTLKIRSTKLEDSAMYFCASALTDGYTFGSGTRLTVV.

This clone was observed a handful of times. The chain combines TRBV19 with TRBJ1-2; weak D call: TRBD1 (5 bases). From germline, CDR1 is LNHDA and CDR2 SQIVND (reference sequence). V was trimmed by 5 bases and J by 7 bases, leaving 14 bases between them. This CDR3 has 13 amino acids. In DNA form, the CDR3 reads TGTGCCAGTAGTTCCCTGGGGCATACTGGCTACACCTTC. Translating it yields CASSSLGHTGYTF.

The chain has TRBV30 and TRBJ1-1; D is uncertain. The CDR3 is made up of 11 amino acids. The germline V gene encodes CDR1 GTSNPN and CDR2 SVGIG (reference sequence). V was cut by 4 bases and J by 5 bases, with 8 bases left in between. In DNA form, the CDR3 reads TGTGCCTGGACCCTCCAAACTGAAGCTTTCTTT. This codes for CAWTLQTEAFF.

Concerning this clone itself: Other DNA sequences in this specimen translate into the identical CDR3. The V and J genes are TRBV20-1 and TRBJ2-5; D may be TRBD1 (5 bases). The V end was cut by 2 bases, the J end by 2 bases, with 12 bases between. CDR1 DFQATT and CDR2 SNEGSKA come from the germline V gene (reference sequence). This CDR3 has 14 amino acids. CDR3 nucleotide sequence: TGCAGTGCTAGAACGGGTAGGGGACAAGAGACCCAGTACTTC. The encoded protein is CSARTGRGQETQYF.

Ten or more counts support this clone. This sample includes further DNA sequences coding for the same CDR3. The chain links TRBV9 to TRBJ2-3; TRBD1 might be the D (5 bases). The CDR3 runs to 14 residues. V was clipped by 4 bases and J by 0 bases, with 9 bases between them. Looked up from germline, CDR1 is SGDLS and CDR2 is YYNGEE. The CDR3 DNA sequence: TGTGCCAGCAGCCGCGGACACAGCACAGATACGCAGTATTTT. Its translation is CASSRGHSTDTQYF. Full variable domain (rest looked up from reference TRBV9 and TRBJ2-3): DSGVTQTPKHLITATGQRVTLRCSPRSGDLSVYWYQQSLDQGLQFLIQYYNGEERAKGNILERFSAQQFPDLHSELNLSSLELGDSALYFCASSRGHSTDTQYFGPGTRLTVL.

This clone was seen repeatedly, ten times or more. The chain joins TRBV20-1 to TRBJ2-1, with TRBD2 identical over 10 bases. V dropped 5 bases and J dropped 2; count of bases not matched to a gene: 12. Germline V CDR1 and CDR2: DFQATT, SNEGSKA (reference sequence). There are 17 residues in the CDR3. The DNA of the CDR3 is TGCAGTGCTCGAACTCCTTGGACTAGCGGTACCTACAATGAGCAGTTCTTC. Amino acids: CSARTPWTSGTYNEQFF.

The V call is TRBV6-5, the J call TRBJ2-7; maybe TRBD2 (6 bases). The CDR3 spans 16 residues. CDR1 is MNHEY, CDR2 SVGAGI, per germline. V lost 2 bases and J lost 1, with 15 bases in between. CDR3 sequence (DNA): TGTGCCAGCAGTTACGGTCTAGCGTATGGTTCCTACGAGCAGTACTTC. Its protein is CASSYGLAYGSYEQYF.